The source of this TCR beta chain is a study of shared clonotypes between healthy human individuals. Germline trimming cut 2 bases from V and 5 bases from J; bases unmatched to any gene: 6. The CDR3 is 15 residues long. Per the germline V gene, CDR1 is MNHEY and CDR2 is SVGAGI. Produced via immunoSEQ multiplex PCR; TCRdb's table is partial and in-frame only. This sample yields hundreds of thousands of clones, of which 60% to 80% are seen a single time; under 2% belongs to the top ten. All donors were healthy HIV-negative adults lacking recent acute infections or vaccinations. Naive CD45RA+ and memory CD45RA-negative subsets were split from CD4+ cells.

Sequenced material: memory CD4+ T cells sorted from blood. As for subset: CD45RA-negative fraction. V is TRBV6-5 and J is TRBJ1-3; 7 nucleotides align to TRBD1. The origin of this receptor is a woman in her thirties in good health. This CDR3 reads CASSYHGQDRNTIYF. Written as DNA, the CDR3 is TGTGCCAGCAGTTACCATGGACAGGATAGAAACACCATATATTTT.